What follows is one T cell receptor beta chain and its context. Its target is unknown. This sample was included in a study of beta chain features in type 1 diabetes. This CDR3 is 14 amino acids long. Germline CDR1 is LGHNA and CDR2 is YNFKEQ. V lost 8 bases to trimming and J lost 0 bases, with 12 bases between them. Study-level results: Moderate but significant shortening of TCRB CDR3s was recorded in all four CD4+ subsets from Type 1 diabetes patients.

Investigators reverse transcribed all isolated RNA, so they sequenced expressed TCRB transcripts. Libraries were prepared by immunoSEQ multiplex PCR; TCRdb keeps only in-frame clonotypes and omits some of them. The data hold 810,000 or so clones, with 17% observed a single time. The TCR was taken from a woman aged 18-35 years in good health. V and J are TRBV4-2 and TRBJ2-3, with no clear D. The sequencing sample was made of naive CD4+ T cells from blood. The chain's CDR3 is CASQFDPSTDTQYF. CDR3 DNA: TGTGCCAGCCAGTTCGACCCTAGCACAGATACGCAGTATTTT.